Listed here are 3 T cell receptor beta chains from one sample, sequenced in a study of T-cell reconstitution after alpha-beta-depleted transplantation in children (dated by TCRdb to 2015 to 2016). The treatment or condition label of this sample denotes: allogeneic hematopoietic cell transplantation with graft depleted of TCRalphabeta T cells and CD19 B cells. Libraries were prepared through PCR. Reads for this sample came from an Illumina HiSeq 2500. To normalize quantification of the TCRbeta repertoire, the TCR libraries were built with molecular barcoding that relied on unique molecular identifiers. Using fastp at Q25 and MiXCR, TCRdb reprocessed the public reads and kept productive beta chains. Identical CDR3 proteins give one entry, which carries the most common genes and DNA. The sample table lists hundreds of thousands of distinct CDR3 sequences, around 12% of them with a count of one. The ten biggest clones cover 0.79% of the sample.

Sample: PBMCs, taken before TCRalphabeta/CD19-depleted stem cell transplant. Receptors were obtained from a girl aged 2 to 10 with congenital amegakaryocytic thrombocytopenia, due to receive a stem cell transplant.

CDR3 nucleotide sequence: TGTGCCAGCAGTGATCCCGGGAGAACCGTCGGCGGGGAGCTGTTTTTT. Amino acid sequence: CASSDPGRTVGGELFF. The chain has TRBV25-1 and TRBJ2-2; D might be TRBD2 (6 bases). The germline CDR1 and CDR2 sequences are MGHDK and SYGVNS. Trimming shortened V by 3 bases and J by 7 bases, and 18 bases separated the two germline ends. The CDR3 contains 16 residues.

The DNA of the CDR3 is TGTGCCAGCAGTATCGCAGGGAGGGTTCGGGAGACCCAGTACTTC. Its protein is CASSIAGRVRETQYF. The chain is built from TRBV25-1 and TRBJ2-5; TRBD2 agrees at 7 bases. The germline gives CDR1 MGHDK, CDR2 SYGVNS. V trimming: 5 bases; J trimming: 5 bases; junction bases outside the gene matches: 11. The CDR3 is 15 residues long.

This clonotype has at least ten counts. V usage is TRBV29-1 and J usage is TRBJ1-1; D is ambiguous. The CDR3 covers 17 residues. V was cut by 4 bases and J by 4 bases, with 25 bases left in between. The germline CDR1 and CDR2 sequences are SQVTM and ANQGSEA. The CDR3 protein is CSVVAGPIALMSTEAFF. Written as DNA, the CDR3 is TGCAGCGTTGTGGCGGGCCCCATAGCCTTAATGAGCACTGAAGCTTTCTTT.